This T cell receptor beta chain was identified in a study of blood T cell repertoires in COVID-19. Turning to the study itself: Researchers got acute and convalescent COVID-19 samples from the United States, Italy and Spain. PBMCs, B-cell-depleted T cells, or T cells were the source of the cDNA or gDNA that made up the material.

As handled by the study authors: Reference gene primer amplification in the assay estimated nucleated cell counts. The repertoire was sequenced with immunoSEQ multiplex PCR; TCRdb's copy has only in-frame clones and lacks some. V and J calls and clone size are given by that table; D and trimming were obtained from the DNA. This sample has 75,000 to 90,000 clones, with 91% found just once. V was clipped by 1 base and J by 4 bases; unmatched bases: 5. There are 15 residues in the CDR3. Germline CDR1 KGHSH, CDR2 LQKENI. A single count supports this clone. The sequencing input was peripheral blood. The rearrangement joins TRBV18 to TRBJ2-3; 7 bases line up with TRBD2. This receptor was obtained from a human donor in a cohort sampled during active COVID-19. The CDR3: CASSPRLGRADTQYF. As DNA, the CDR3 is TGTGCCAGCTCACCACGATTAGGGAGGGCAGATACGCAGTATTTT. Drawing the rest from reference TRBV18 and TRBJ2-3, the complete variable domain is NAGVMQNPRHLVRRRGQEARLRCSPMKGHSHVYWYRQLPEEGLKFMVYLQKENIIDESGMPKERFSAEFPKEGPSILRIQQVVRGDSAAYFCASSPRLGRADTQYFGPGTRLTVL.